The 9 T cell receptor beta chains reported below all come from one sample, sequenced in a study of T cells expressing NK-cell markers. TCRdb reprocessed the 5' RACE reads, keeping one entry per CDR3 protein, no DNA. The sample holds about 150,000 distinct CDR3 sequences. Sequenced: blood T cells: a sorted CD56 or NKG2C T cell subset, CD4+ or CD8+ T cells, or bulk PBMC T cells (not recorded which). These receptors all come from a woman aged 45-59 years in good health.

The chain joins TRBV29-1 to TRBJ1-2. Looked up from germline, CDR1 is SQVTM and CDR2 is ANQGSEA. The CDR3 length is 11 residues. CDR3 region: CSVERKNGYTF.

This chain links TRBV4-1 with TRBJ1-6; TCRdb indicates TRBD1, and absent DNA this call remains unverified. The CDR3 is 15 amino acids. Per germline, CDR1 MGHRA and CDR2 YSYEKL. This chain's CDR3 is CASSQYGQGRSPLHF.

This chain joins TRBV7-9 and TRBJ2-1; the D gene TCRdb calls, TRBD1, cannot be checked with no DNA. Germline lookup yields CDR1 SEHNR and CDR2 FQNEAQ (reference sequence). This CDR3 comprises 14 residues. The CDR3 loop reads CASSHYNRAREQFF.

The CDR3 sequence is CASRHLAGGENEQFF. The rearrangement links TRBV6-5 to TRBJ2-1; TCRdb names TRBD2, which stays unverified in the absence of DNA. Germline-derived CDR1 and CDR2 are MNHEY and SVGAGI. This CDR3 contains 15 residues.

The J gene is TRBJ2-2, the V gene TRBV5-4; the D call from TCRdb, TRBD2, cannot be confirmed without DNA. Germline CDR1 SGHNT, CDR2 YYREEE (reference sequence). This CDR3 contains 12 residues. CDR3 sequence: CASRLASGELFF.

This sequence joins TRBV6-6 and TRBJ1-6. Germline V gene sequence: CDR1 MNHNY, CDR2 SVGAGI (reference sequence). The CDR3 runs to 12 residues. The CDR3 loop reads CASSNINSPLHF.

CDR3 protein: CASSFPGTSEVF. The rearrangement uses TRBV3-1 and TRBJ2-1; TCRdb designates TRBD2, a call that cannot be tested without DNA. The CDR3 runs to 12 residues. Germline V gives CDR1 LGHDT, CDR2 YNNKEL (reference sequence).

This chain connects TRBV12-5 to TRBJ2-3; TCRdb's assignment of TRBD2 cannot be checked, as there is no DNA. The CDR3 has 15 amino acids. Germline V gene sequence: CDR1 LGHNT, CDR2 FRNRAP. CDR3 protein: CASMTSGEFTDTQYF.

The chain combines TRBV7-8 with TRBJ1-2; there is no DNA to check the TCRdb D call of TRBD1. Germline V gene sequence: CDR1 SGHVS, CDR2 FQNEAQ. CDR3 size: 18 residues. This chain's CDR3 is CASSLEKSGDSQFYGYTF.